This T cell receptor (beta chain) was captured in a study of T cells in Graves' hyperthyroidism and ophthalmopathy. Researchers defined stable Graves' hyperthyroidism as no ophthalmopathy progression within 18 months. Researchers amplified the TCR beta CDR3 regions from RNA transcripts. First-round RT-PCR with HTBI primers amplified the TCR CDR3 region. TCRdb re-analysed the multiplex PCR reads in MiXCR, keeping a single row per CDR3 protein. The sample includes about 690,000 distinct CDR3 sequences, 15% to 20% of them seen just once. Only a few counts were recorded for this clonotype. Sequencing used blood. This TCR was sampled from a man between 45 and 60 years old with Graves' hyperthyroidism.

CDR3 bases: TGTGCCAGCTCACCACCGCTCAAAAACATTCAGTACTTC. The encoded protein is CASSPPLKNIQYF. V and J are TRBV18 and TRBJ2-4; D is unresolved. Germline V gene data show CDR1 as KGHSH and CDR2 as LQKENI. The CDR3 runs to 13 residues. Trimming removed 0 bases from V and 3 bases from J, with 3 bases in between.